Listed below are T cell receptor beta chains from one sample, sequenced in a study of early T cells in non-severe SARS-CoV-2 infection. In TCRdb, the 5' RACE reads were re-called with MiXCR into one record per CDR3 protein. The table shows 50,000 to 75,000 distinct CDR3 sequences, with around 5.7% occurring only once. The material sequenced was whole blood, taken at baseline. These receptors originate from an adult who was a healthcare worker with PCR-confirmed SARS-CoV-2 infection or an uninfected control (not recorded which). CDR3s include the opening cysteine and the closing phenylalanine or tryptophan. Clone size is given for some rows only: seen once, a few or many times, or a class if the clone is expanded.

clone_size v_call cdr3_aa
many TRBV12-3/TRBV12-4 CASSYWRRTGDTQYF
few TRBV12-3/TRBV12-4 CASSLRHQNEKLFF
medium-sized TRBV20-1 CSATDLRGEQFF
many TRBV5-1 CASSSSQGRTEAFF
NA TRBV6-2/TRBV6-3 CASSYSEGSQPQHF
many TRBV28 CASSFTVMNTEAFF
NA TRBV20-1 CSAGGGNEKLFF
few TRBV4-3 CASSQEWRAGDYNEQFF
many TRBV7-2 CASRVGRGIGTDTQYF
many TRBV30 CAWRHWGTSGRASYNEQFF
many TRBV7-7 CASSQASGGQTQYF
many TRBV15 CATSREPLAGGRSETQYF
many TRBV27 CASSLSGGGVVF
many TRBV7-6 CASSPPPASGGEQYF
many TRBV20-1 CSAQLAGTEAFF
many TRBV14 CASSRLQQGYEQYF
many TRBV12-2 CASRLDRREGLSSVYEQYF
few TRBV18 CASSPGVQGEHNEQFF
many TRBV7-2 CASSFTPSGGTGELFF
many TRBV7-3 CASSLQAGENTGELFF
few TRBV12-3/TRBV12-4 CASSFLVDQPQHF
few TRBV5-6 CASSTGGLYEQYF
NA TRBV18 CASSPLARVVTGANVLTF
many TRBV6-2/TRBV6-3 CASRPIRGMSPGANVLTF
NA TRBV3-1 CASSPIGLALVDTQYF
NA TRBV3-1 CASSQGRPLLAGVRFTDTQYF
few TRBV19 CTTTGGRFTDTQYF
many TRBV20-1 CSARDRQGWTEAFF
many TRBV19 CASSMWDGPNEKLFF
many TRBV14 CASSLLDTQYF
NA TRBV27 CASSPGMRAYEQYF